This entry lists 31 T cell receptor beta chains sequenced from one sample in a study of cytomegalovirus exposure and HLA in healthy donors. Primers: 60 Vbeta forward and 13 Jbeta reverse. Profiling relied on immunoSEQ multiplex PCR, and the TCRdb table lists in-frame clones only, not all of them. The repertoire has about 160,000 clones, about 77% of them found once; the top ten carry over 1%. Sequenced sample: PBMCs. The source is a woman between 45 and 65 years old in good health and CMV-seronegative.

The V call is TRBV19, the J call TRBJ2-2, with 8 positions matching TRBD1. The trim removed 0 bases at V and 5 bases at J, leaving 2 bases unmatched. The CDR3 contains 15 residues. Germline-derived CDR1 and CDR2 are LNHDA and SQIVND (reference sequence). The CDR3 here is CASSIDNRGTGELFF. The CDR3 DNA reads TGTGCCAGTAGTATAGATAACAGGGGGACCGGGGAGCTGTTTTTT.

The chain carries TRBV5-1 and TRBJ2-5, with TRBD1 identical over 7 bases. The germline gives CDR1 SGHRS, CDR2 YFSETQ. Trimming at V came to 4 bases and at J to 1 base, leaving 4 bases not matched to a gene. The CDR3 consists of 14 residues. The CDR3 sequence is CASSRDSIQETQYF. CDR3 coding DNA: TGCGCCAGCAGCAGGGACAGTATCCAAGAGACCCAGTACTTC.

This sequence joins TRBV4-3 and TRBJ2-5; D call uncertain. The end of the DNA fits TRBJ2-7 better, so the J call may be wrong. The CDR3 is 15 residues long. Per germline, CDR1 LGHNA and CDR2 YSLEER. CDR3 sequence (DNA): TGCGCCAGCAGCCAAGGAACTCGGCAAGACTACGAGCAGTACTTC. Translating it yields CASSQGTRQDYEQYF.

This clone was seen once. V and J are TRBV10-3 and TRBJ2-2, with D perhaps matching TRBD1 (8 bases). CDR1 and CDR2 (germline): ENHRY, SYGVKD. The CDR3 length is 15 residues. Deletions cut 8 bases from V and 3 bases from J, with 16 bases between. This CDR3 is CAIQGARGDTGELFF. For the CDR3, the DNA is TGTGCCATCCAGGGGGCACGGGGGGACACCGGGGAGCTGTTTTTT.

The J gene is TRBJ1-1, the V gene TRBV10-1; D is unclear. Germline-derived CDR1 and CDR2 are WNHNN and SYGVQD (reference sequence). With 2 bases removed from V and 6 bases from J, the gap between germline ends came to 13 bases. The CDR3 extends over 14 amino acids. The CDR3 DNA reads as TGCGCCAGCAGTGAGGAGGTAGGCCGGCCTGAAGCTTTCTTT. This encodes CASSEEVGRPEAFF.

The table lists this clone with a few counts. The J gene is TRBJ2-7, the V gene TRBV5-4; D is undetermined. Trimming removed 2 bases from V and 0 bases from J, with 6 bases in between. Germline V lookup: CDR1 SGHNT, CDR2 YYREEE (reference sequence). There are 13 residues in the CDR3. The CDR3 loop is CASSFGGSYEQYF. For the CDR3, the DNA is TGTGCCAGCAGCTTTGGCGGCTCCTACGAGCAGTACTTC.

The chain recombines TRBV28 with TRBJ2-5; a weak D match, TRBD2 (7 bases). Looked up from germline, CDR1 is MDHEN and CDR2 is SYDVKM. V dropped 2 bases and J dropped 5 bases, with 15 bases sitting between them. This CDR3 has 15 amino acids. The CDR3 region has the DNA TGTGCCAGCAGTTTAAGGGGAGGGGGAACGGAGACCCAGTACTTC. Protein sequence: CASSLRGGGTETQYF.

The rearrangement joins TRBV29-1 to TRBJ2-2, with D possibly matching TRBD1 (5 bases). Germline CDR1 is SQVTM and CDR2 is ANQGSEA. The ends were cut back, 7 bases at V and 2 bases at J, with 14 bases in the middle. CDR3 length: 14 residues. The CDR3 region has the DNA TGCAGCGCTAATACCGACAGAAACACCGGGGAGCTGTTTTTT. Translated, it gives CSANTDRNTGELFF.

This chain uses TRBV5-1 with TRBJ2-7, with D possibly being TRBD2 (6 bases). The germline gives CDR1 SGHRS, CDR2 YFSETQ. The CDR3 is 16 amino acids. Trimming cost V 4 bases and J 2 bases, with 19 bases left between them. The CDR3 region is CASSRTVSSETYEQYF. DNA of the CDR3: TGCGCCAGCAGCCGAACAGTCTCTAGCGAAACCTACGAGCAGTACTTC.

The gene calls are TRBV18 and TRBJ2-7, with TRBD1 identical over 7 bases. Germline CDR1 reads KGHSH; CDR2 reads LQKENI. CDR3 length: 16 residues. J gave up 7 bases and V 1 base, and 13 bases lay outside the gene matches. CDR3 sequence: CASSPLPGQLTGEQYF. The CDR3 bases are TGTGCCAGCTCACCACTTCCGGGACAGTTAACGGGGGAGCAGTACTTC.

The rearrangement links TRBV28 to TRBJ1-1, with TRBD1 as a possible D gene (5 bases). The CDR3 totals 14 residues. Germline values: CDR1 MDHEN, CDR2 SYDVKM. V was pared by 6 bases and J by 4 bases, with 15 bases between. Here the CDR3 DNA reads TGTGCCAGCAGCCGAGGTTCGGGGGTCACTGAAGCTTTCTTT. This translates into CASSRGSGVTEAFF.

This chain links TRBV12-5 with TRBJ1-5, with a tentative D call TRBD1 (5 bases). CDR3 length: 14 amino acids. Trimming stripped 3 bases from V and 4 bases from J, with 10 bases between. CDR1 is LGHNT, CDR2 FRNRAP, per germline. CDR3 sequence: CASGFWTQNQPQHF. For the CDR3, the DNA is TGTGCTAGTGGTTTTTGGACACAAAATCAGCCCCAGCATTTT.

The CDR3: CASFRGVPSEQFF. CDR3 coding DNA: TGTGCCAGCTTCCGGGGGGTCCCCAGCGAGCAGTTCTTC. The gene calls are TRBV7-2 and TRBJ2-1, with 7 nucleotides matching TRBD2. The CDR3 has 13 residues. V gave up 8 bases and J gave up 10 bases; unmatched junction bases: 11. The V gene's germline CDR1 is SGHTA and CDR2 FQGNSA. Supplemented by reference TRBV7-2 and TRBJ2-1, the full variable domain reads GAGVSQSPSNKVTEKGKDVELRCDPISGHTALYWYRQSLGQGLEFLIYFQGNSAPDKSGLPSDRFSAERTGGSVSTLTIQRTQQEDSAVYLCASFRGVPSEQFFGPGTRLTVL.

This clone was seen just once. Here the CDR3 reads CAWGTSGETQYF. CDR3 DNA: TGTGCCTGGGGGACTAGCGGGGAAACGCAGTATTTT. This chain connects TRBV30 to TRBJ2-3; 13 nucleotides line up with TRBD2. Losses at the gene ends were 5 bases for V and 9 bases for J; bases not matched to a gene: 2. Germline loops: CDR1 GTSNPN, CDR2 SVGIG (reference sequence). This CDR3 comprises 12 residues.

A single count supports this clone. V usage is TRBV5-4 and J usage is TRBJ2-7, with TRBD2 identical over 11 bases. This CDR3 has 15 amino acids. CDR1 is SGHNT, CDR2 YYREEE, per germline (reference sequence). Trimming cost V 4 bases and J 2 bases; bases outside gene matches: 5. CDR3 in DNA: TGTGCCAGCAGCAACCTAGCGGGGGGCCCCTACGAGCAGTACTTC. Translation: CASSNLAGGPYEQYF.

This chain connects TRBV5-1 to TRBJ1-2, with a weak D call TRBD1 (6 bases). CDR3 size: 17 residues. The ends were cut back, 4 bases at V and 4 bases at J, with 23 bases in the middle. Germline CDR1 reads SGHRS; CDR2 reads YFSETQ. CDR3 sequence reads: CASSPVPLETGLYGYTF. The CDR3 nucleotides read TGCGCCAGCAGCCCTGTACCCCTAGAGACAGGCCTCTATGGCTACACCTTC. Variable domain in full (rest from reference TRBV5-1 and TRBJ1-2): KAGVTQTPRYLIKTRGQQVTLSCSPISGHRSVSWYQQTPGQGLQFLFEYFSETQRNKGNFPGRFSGRQFSNSRSEMNVSTLELGDSALYLCASSPVPLETGLYGYTFGSGTRLTVV.

V usage is TRBV7-9 and J usage is TRBJ2-3, with D uncertain. Trimming shortened V by 3 bases and J by 6 bases, and 4 bases separated the two germline ends. The germline CDR1 and CDR2 sequences are SEHNR and FQNEAQ (reference sequence). This CDR3 has 11 residues. The CDR3 DNA follows: TGTGCCAGCAGCTTCTTGGATACGCAGTATTTT. This sequence encodes CASSFLDTQYF. Using reference TRBV7-9 and TRBJ2-3 for the parts outside the CDR3, the full variable domain is DTGVSQNPRHKITKRGQNVTFRCDPISEHNRLYWYRQTLGQGPEFLTYFQNEAQLEKSRLLSDRFSAERPKGSFSTLEIQRTEQGDSAMYLCASSFLDTQYFGPGTRLTVL.

This clone was seen a few times. J is TRBJ2-3 and V is TRBV7-9; 13 bases fit TRBD2. The CDR3 extends over 16 amino acids. Unmatched junction bases numbered 6, after V lost 5 bases and J lost 4 bases. Per the germline V gene, CDR1 is SEHNR and CDR2 is FQNEAQ (reference sequence). CDR3 amino acids: CASSPTSGRSPDTQYF. Written as DNA, the CDR3 is TGTGCCAGCAGCCCGACTAGCGGGAGGTCCCCAGATACGCAGTATTTT. Looking up the rest from reference TRBV7-9 and TRBJ2-3 gives the full variable domain: DTGVSQNPRHKITKRGQNVTFRCDPISEHNRLYWYRQTLGQGPEFLTYFQNEAQLEKSRLLSDRFSAERPKGSFSTLEIQRTEQGDSAMYLCASSPTSGRSPDTQYFGPGTRLTVL.

The rearrangement uses TRBV5-6 and TRBJ2-7; TRBD2 might be the D (6 bases). The CDR3 has 14 amino acids. Germline V gene lookup returns CDR1 SGHDT and CDR2 YYEEEE. Trimming removed 2 bases from V and 4 bases from J, with 13 bases in between. CDR3 loop: CASSFRVGRYEQYF. The DNA for the CDR3 is TGTGCCAGCAGCTTTCGGGTGGGGAGGTACGAGCAGTACTTC.

This chain links TRBV28 with TRBJ2-7; 8 bases fit TRBD2. This CDR3 is built from 15 residues. V was clipped by 2 bases and J by 4 bases; unmatched bases: 7. CDR1 is MDHEN and CDR2 is SYDVKM in the germline V gene. The CDR3 region is CASSLIAGIVYEQYF. Here the CDR3 DNA reads TGTGCCAGCAGTTTAATAGCGGGAATTGTATACGAGCAGTACTTC.

The J gene is TRBJ2-5, the V gene TRBV5-1; possible D gene TRBD1, 6 bases. There are 14 residues in the CDR3. Germline V lookup: CDR1 SGHRS, CDR2 YFSETQ. V lost 7 bases to trimming and J lost 5 bases, with 18 bases between them. The DNA for the CDR3 is TGCGCCAGCCAACAGGGTAGCTCAAGGGAGACCCAGTACTTC. Its protein is CASQQGSSRETQYF.

The V gene is TRBV7-2, the J gene TRBJ2-4, with TRBD2 as a possible D gene (5 bases). The CDR3 contains 14 residues. In germline, CDR1 is SGHTA, CDR2 FQGNSA. V dropped 5 bases and J dropped 6 bases, with 14 bases sitting between them. The chain's CDR3 is CASSRLRAGNIQYF. DNA for the CDR3: TGTGCCAGCAGCCGACTTCGGGCGGGAAACATTCAGTACTTC.

With regard to this clone: The junction differs from germline at one of its ends, possibly a read error. The chain joins TRBV5-8 to TRBJ1-6; D is possibly TRBD1 (5 bases). The CDR3 consists of 15 residues. CDR1 and CDR2 from the germline V gene are SGHTS and YDEGEE. CDR3 bases: TGTGCCAGCGGCTTCGGGGGATCTGCTAATTCACCCCTCCACTTT. As protein: CASGFGGSANSPLHF.

The CDR3 DNA follows: TGCGCCAGCAAGTTTGCGTACCTCACAGATACGCAGTATTTT. Translation gives CASKFAYLTDTQYF. This chain uses TRBV5-1 with TRBJ2-3; no firm D call. The CDR3 consists of 14 residues. CDR1 and CDR2 (germline): SGHRS, YFSETQ. Trimming removed 6 bases from V and 2 bases from J, with 13 bases in between.

V and J are TRBV5-1 and TRBJ1-2; 10 nucleotides agree with TRBD1. Trimming cost V 2 bases and J 7 bases; bases outside gene matches: 8. This CDR3 is 15 amino acids long. Per germline, CDR1 SGHRS and CDR2 YFSETQ. The CDR3 spells CASSLSVTGGGGYTF. The CDR3 nucleotides read TGCGCCAGCAGCTTAAGCGTGACAGGGGGCGGTGGCTACACCTTC.

The chain joins TRBV5-6 to TRBJ2-2; 8 bases fit TRBD1. From germline, CDR1 is SGHDT and CDR2 YYEEEE. J gave up 6 bases and V 2 bases, and 6 bases lay outside the gene matches. CDR3 length equals 15 residues. In DNA form, the CDR3 reads TGTGCCAGCAGCTTTTGGCAGGGGGCGTCCGGGGAGCTGTTTTTT. Its protein is CASSFWQGASGELFF.

The chain employs TRBV12-5 and TRBJ2-1; D is perhaps TRBD1 (5 bases). Germline assignment: CDR1 LGHNT and CDR2 FRNRAP. The CDR3 has 13 amino acids. Deletions cut 5 bases from V and 3 bases from J, with 8 bases between. CDR3 nucleotide sequence: TGTGCTAGTGGTCAGGGCAGCTACAATGAGCAGTTCTTC. It specifies CASGQGSYNEQFF.

V is TRBV14 and J is TRBJ2-2, with a tentative D call TRBD1 (5 bases). The germline CDR1 and CDR2 sequences are SGHDN and FVKESK. The V end lost 1 base, the J end lost 3 bases, and 12 bases lay between the germline ends. The CDR3 extends over 16 amino acids. Here the CDR3 DNA reads TGTGCCAGCAGCCAAGTCTGGCAGGGCTACACCGGGGAGCTGTTTTTT. Translating gives CASSQVWQGYTGELFF.

V gene TRBV29-1 combines with J gene TRBJ2-3; 7 bases line up with TRBD1. This CDR3 has 17 amino acids. Per germline, CDR1 SQVTM and CDR2 ANQGSEA. With V trimmed by 0 bases and J by 4 bases, 13 bases remained unmatched. The CDR3 DNA is TGCAGCGTTGAAGAGGTCCGACAGGGAGTTCGTGCAGATACGCAGTATTTT. Its protein product is CSVEEVRQGVRADTQYF.

This clone came up a few times. The rearrangement joins TRBV6-4 to TRBJ1-1; TRBD1 matches 10 bases. V trimming: 3 bases; J trimming: 12 bases; junction bases outside the gene matches: 4. The CDR3 is made up of 12 amino acids. Germline loops: CDR1 MRHNA, CDR2 SNTAGT. CDR3 sequence: CASSERQGATFF. In DNA, the CDR3 is TGTGCCAGCAGTGAGCGACAGGGGGCGACTTTCTTT.

This chain uses TRBV4-2 with TRBJ2-7; a weak D match, TRBD2 (6 bases). The CDR3 has 13 amino acids. V lost 3 bases and J lost 4, with 10 bases in between. Looked up from germline, CDR1 is LGHNA and CDR2 is YNFKEQ. CDR3 protein: CASSQGLLYEQYF. DNA of the CDR3: TGTGCCAGCAGCCAGGGACTGTTATACGAGCAGTACTTC.